The rows below give T cell receptor beta chains drawn from one sample of a study of blood T cells in healthy people across ages. Using its own MiXCR run on the 5' RACE reads, TCRdb lists one record per CDR3 protein. The data hold roughly 800,000 distinct CDR3 sequences, with roughly 50% observed a single time. Sequencing used blood. Source of these receptors: a man older than 75 in good health. Each CDR3 is given with its conserved first and last residue. The order of the fields is V gene, D gene, CDR3 length, clone size, J gene, CDR3 protein, CDR3 DNA. A D gene is named only where the DNA matches it firmly. The size of a clone is reported for some rows only, either as once, few or many, or as a class for expanded clones.

TRBV11-3	.	14	few	TRBJ2-1	CASSSRRNGDEQFF	TGTGCCAGCAGCTCGCGGCGGAACGGAGATGAGCAGTTCTTC
TRBV6-6	.	15	few	TRBJ2-7	CASSPTRQANYEQYF	TGTGCCAGCAGTCCCACTCGGCAGGCAAACTACGAGCAGTACTTC
TRBV20-1	.	13	few	TRBJ2-1	CSAKVGGGDEQFF	TGCAGTGCTAAGGTGGGAGGCGGCGATGAGCAGTTCTTC
TRBV4-1	.	14	few	TRBJ2-5	CASSQALPQETQYF	TGCGCCAGCAGCCAAGCACTGCCCCAAGAGACCCAGTACTTC
TRBV5-1	.	18	few	TRBJ2-6	CASSLGGTASSGANVLTF	TGCGCCAGCAGCTTGGGCGGGACGGCAAGCTCTGGGGCCAACGTCCTGACTTTC
TRBV5-1	TRBD2	17	once	TRBJ2-1	CASSKGLAGAPDNEQFF	TGCGCCAGCAGCAAAGGACTAGCGGGAGCCCCAGACAATGAGCAGTTCTTC
TRBV3-1	.	13	.	TRBJ2-5	CASRQQGGETQYF	TGTGCCAGCAGACAACAGGGAGGAGAGACCCAGTACTTC
TRBV5-1	TRBD1	15	few	TRBJ2-1	CASSSGTGAYNEQFF	TGCGCCAGCAGCTCGGGTACAGGGGCCTACAATGAGCAGTTCTTC
TRBV6-2/TRBV6-3	.	16	.	TRBJ2-4	CASGQPPLIAKNIQYF	TGTGCCAGCGGACAGCCTCCCCTGATAGCCAAAAACATTCAGTACTTC
TRBV5-5	.	15	many	TRBJ2-4	CASTPSGTPENIQYF	TGTGCCAGCACCCCCAGCGGGACACCGGAAAACATTCAGTACTTC
TRBV27	TRBD1	17	.	TRBJ2-5	CASSQAEKGQRRETQYF	TGTGCCAGCAGCCAGGCTGAGAAGGGACAGCGGCGAGAGACCCAGTACTTC
TRBV12-3/TRBV12-4	TRBD1	15	few	TRBJ1-1	CASSLRTGEFTEAFF	TGTGCCAGCAGTCTCCGGACAGGGGAGTTCACTGAAGCTTTCTTT
TRBV7-2	.	15	.	TRBJ2-7	CASSLGSDLAYEQYF	TGTGCCAGCAGCTTAGGGTCAGATCTAGCCTACGAGCAGTACTTC
TRBV5-1	.	15	.	TRBJ1-1	CASSLTAGAGTEAFF	TGCGCCAGCAGCTTGACGGCAGGGGCAGGCACTGAAGCTTTCTTT
TRBV5-1	.	14	once	TRBJ1-6	CASSLTGAGSPLHF	TGCGCCAGCAGCTTGACCGGGGCCGGTTCACCCCTCCACTTT
TRBV20-1	TRBD2	17	.	TRBJ2-1	CSARPITSGSLKNEQFF	TGCAGTGCTAGACCGATAACTAGCGGGAGTCTAAAAAATGAGCAGTTCTTC
TRBV6-5	.	14	.	TRBJ1-4	CASSGGTDYEKLFF	TGTGCCAGCAGTGGCGGGACCGACTATGAAAAACTGTTTTTT
TRBV4-1	TRBD1	15	.	TRBJ1-2	CASSQEEGAGYGYTF	TGCGCCAGCAGCCAAGAGGAGGGGGCGGGCTATGGCTACACCTTC
TRBV12-3/TRBV12-4	.	13	once	TRBJ1-1	CASSFKRGSEAFF	TGTGCCAGCAGTTTTAAGCGGGGCTCTGAAGCTTTCTTT
TRBV11-1	.	13	few	TRBJ2-5	CASSLRTGETQYF	TGTGCCAGCAGCTTAAGAACAGGGGAGACCCAGTACTTC
TRBV5-6	.	14	.	TRBJ2-7	CASSAGTPVLKQYF	TGTGCCAGCAGCGCCGGGACACCCGTCTTGAAGCAGTACTTC
TRBV20-1	.	15	.	TRBJ2-6	CSARDPGQRANVLTF	TGCAGTGCTAGAGATCCGGGGCAAAGGGCCAACGTCCTGACTTTC
TRBV20-1	.	18	many	TRBJ2-4	CSARGPAPEELAKNIQYF	TGCAGTGCTAGGGGTCCGGCACCCGAGGAACTAGCCAAAAACATTCAGTACTTC
TRBV6-1	.	14	.	TRBJ1-1	CASSSGTLDTEAFF	TGTGCCAGCAGCTCCGGGACCCTGGACACTGAAGCTTTCTTT
TRBV4-1	.	17	.	TRBJ2-3	CASSQDLGRANTDTQYF	TGCGCCAGCAGCCAAGACTTGGGGCGGGCCAACACAGATACGCAGTATTTT
TRBV20-1	.	13	.	TRBJ2-7	CSARYRATDEQYF	TGCAGTGCTAGATACAGGGCGACCGACGAGCAGTACTTC
TRBV7-8	TRBD1	14	many	TRBJ1-2	CASSATTGAYGYTF	TGTGCCAGCAGCGCAACGACAGGGGCCTATGGCTACACCTTC
TRBV15	.	13	.	TRBJ2-5	CATSRDLQETQYF	TGTGCCACCAGCAGAGATCTACAAGAGACCCAGTACTTC
TRBV12-3/TRBV12-4	.	14	few	TRBJ1-2	CASSQITGFHGYTF	TGTGCCAGCAGTCAAATAACAGGGTTCCATGGCTACACCTTC
TRBV27	.	14	.	TRBJ2-5	CASTLQPGAGTQYF	TGTGCCAGCACCCTGCAACCGGGAGCGGGGACCCAGTACTTC
TRBV28	.	14	once	TRBJ1-4	CASSSPGPPEKLFF	TGTGCCAGCAGTTCCCCAGGGCCGCCGGAAAAACTGTTTTTT
TRBV6-6	.	14	few	TRBJ2-7	CASTGPASGDEQYF	TGTGCCAGCACGGGACCAGCCTCGGGAGACGAGCAGTACTTC
TRBV2	TRBD2	15	many	TRBJ2-3	CASSIAGDFAGYAYF	TGTGCCAGCAGTATAGCGGGAGATTTCGCGGGATACGCGTATTTT
TRBV7-2	TRBD2	16	.	TRBJ2-7	CASSSHLASGSYEQYF	TGTGCCAGCAGCTCCCATCTGGCTAGCGGTTCCTACGAGCAGTACTTC
TRBV15	.	17	.	TRBJ2-6	CATSRAQGTSGANVLTF	TGTGCCACCAGCAGAGCCCAGGGAACCTCTGGGGCCAACGTCCTGACTTTC
TRBV20-1	TRBD2	16	.	TRBJ2-3	CSARDLLAGGTDTQYF	TGCAGTGCTAGAGACCTTCTAGCGGGAGGCACAGATACGCAGTATTTT
TRBV10-3	.	13	many	TRBJ2-5	CAISERYQETQYF	TGTGCCATCAGTGAGCGTTACCAAGAGACCCAGTACTTC
TRBV7-2	.	15	.	TRBJ2-5	CASSPGGRGSETQYF	TGTGCCAGCAGCCCAGGGGGGCGGGGCTCGGAGACCCAGTACTTC
TRBV20-1	.	14	.	TRBJ2-7	CSARPRQKTYEQYF	TGCAGTGCTAGACCGAGACAGAAAACCTACGAGCAGTACTTC
TRBV20-1	.	16	once	TRBJ2-3	CSARVAGKFGTDTQYF	TGCAGTGCTAGAGTGGCGGGGAAGTTTGGCACAGATACGCAGTATTTT
TRBV27	.	16	.	TRBJ1-1	CASSFRPGSLDTEAFF	TGTGCCAGCAGTTTCCGGCCGGGCTCTCTCGACACTGAAGCTTTCTTT
TRBV14	.	17	.	TRBJ2-1	CASSRQPPGASYNEQFF	TGTGCCAGCAGCCGACAACCACCAGGGGCTTCCTACAATGAGCAGTTCTTC
TRBV18	.	14	.	TRBJ1-4	CASSPGRINEKLFF	TGTGCCAGCTCACCTGGACGGATCAATGAAAAACTGTTTTTT
TRBV5-1	.	14	.	TRBJ2-7	CASSLAGKGYKQYF	TGCGCCAGCAGCTTGGCCGGGAAAGGCTACAAGCAGTACTTC
TRBV12-3/TRBV12-4	.	14	few	TRBJ1-4	CASRPRATNEKLFF	TGTGCCAGCAGGCCCAGGGCAACTAATGAAAAACTGTTTTTT